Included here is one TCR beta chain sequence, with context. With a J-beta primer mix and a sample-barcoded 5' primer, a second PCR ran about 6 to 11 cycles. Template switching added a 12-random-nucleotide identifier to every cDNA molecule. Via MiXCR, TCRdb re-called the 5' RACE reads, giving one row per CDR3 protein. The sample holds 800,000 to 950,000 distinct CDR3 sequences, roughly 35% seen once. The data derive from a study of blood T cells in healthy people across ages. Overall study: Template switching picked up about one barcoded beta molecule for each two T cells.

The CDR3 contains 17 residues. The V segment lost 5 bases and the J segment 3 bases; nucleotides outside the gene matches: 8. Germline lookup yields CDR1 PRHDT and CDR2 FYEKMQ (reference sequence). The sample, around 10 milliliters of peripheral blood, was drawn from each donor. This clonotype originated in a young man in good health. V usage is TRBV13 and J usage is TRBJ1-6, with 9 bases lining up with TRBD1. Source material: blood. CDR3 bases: TGTGCCAGCAGCAGCAAAACAGGGGGCGGCTATAATTCACCCCTCCACTTT. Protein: CASSSKTGGGYNSPLHF.